What follows describes a single TCR beta chain. Its antigen is unidentified. The read comes to an end 3 residues before the CDR3 does, leaving the germline J gene to fill in the end. These data originate in a study of T cells in women clearing cervical HPV infection. Whole-study context: Case blood was drawn when the lesion was first found; control blood after infection became undetectable.

The V and J ends lost 0 bases and 0 bases respectively, with 13 bases between them. The CDR3 has 16 residues. CDR1 is SQVTM and CDR2 is ANQGSEA in the germline V gene. Measured with immunoSEQ multiplex PCR; TCRdb has only the in-frame clones, and not every one. Its table records about 15,000 clones. General study points: TRBV6-7 abundance was lower in cases than controls (0.11% versus 0.16%). CIN3+ cases had significantly higher TCR repertoire richness than controls, but evenness did not differ.

The chain couples TRBV29-1 to TRBJ2-3; D possibly corresponds to TRBD1 (5 bases). The TCR comes from a woman between 18 and 70 years old with a cervical HPV16 infection that either progressed to CIN3+ or cleared (not recorded which). Sequencing was carried out using blood buffy coat. The sequenced CDR3 bases are TGCAGCGTTGAAGAACGTGACAGAACTAGCACAGATACG. Translating it yields CSVEERDRTSTDT. The CDR3, in full, reads CSVEERDRTSTDTQYF.